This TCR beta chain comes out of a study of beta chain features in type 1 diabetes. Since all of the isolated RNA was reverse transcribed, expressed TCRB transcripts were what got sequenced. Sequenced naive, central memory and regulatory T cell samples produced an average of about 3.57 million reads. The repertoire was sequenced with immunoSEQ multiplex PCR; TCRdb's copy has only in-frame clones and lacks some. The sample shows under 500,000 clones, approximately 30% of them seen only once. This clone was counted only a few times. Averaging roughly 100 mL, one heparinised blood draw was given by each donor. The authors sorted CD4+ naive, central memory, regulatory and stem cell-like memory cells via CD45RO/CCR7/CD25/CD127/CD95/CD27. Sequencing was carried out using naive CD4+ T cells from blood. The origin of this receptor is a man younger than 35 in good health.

This CDR3 reads CASSSGQGATEAFF. CDR3 nucleotides: TGCGCCAGCAGTTCCGGACAGGGGGCCACTGAAGCTTTCTTT. V is TRBV5-1 and J is TRBJ1-1; TRBD1 agrees at 11 bases. V lost 5 bases, J lost 4 bases, and 4 bases stayed unmatched. The CDR3 extends over 14 amino acids. The V gene's germline CDR1 is SGHRS and CDR2 YFSETQ.